This TCR beta chain was obtained from a study of shared clonotypes between healthy human individuals. General study points: Sorted-subset sequencing, rarefaction showed, was incomplete despite large depth.

Repertoires were generated with immunoSEQ multiplex PCR, while TCRdb's copy carries only in-frame clones and drops some. Of about a million clones in the sample, around three quarters were seen once. The ends were cut back, 3 bases at V and 3 bases at J, with 20 bases in the middle. CDR1 and CDR2 (germline): GTSNPN, SVGIG (reference sequence). This CDR3 is built from 16 residues. This clone was detected ten times or more. What it binds is not known. This sequence joins TRBV30 and TRBJ1-2; D call uncertain. The clonotype comes from a young man in good health. Source material: memory CD4+ T cells sorted from blood. Subset given: CD45RA-negative fraction. The CDR3 DNA is TGTGCCTGGAGGACAAAGGACGGAAGCCAACACTATGGCTACACCTTC. Translating gives CAWRTKDGSQHYGYTF. The full variable domain, in which reference TRBV30 and TRBJ1-2 provide the parts outside the CDR3, is SQTIHQWPATLVQPVGSPLSLECTVEGTSNPNLYWYRQAAGRGLQLLFYSVGIGQISSEVPQNLSASRPQDRQFILSSKKLLLSDSGFYLCAWRTKDGSQHYGYTFGSGTRLTVV.